A selection of T cell receptor beta chains follows, all from one sample in a study of blood T cell repertoires in COVID-19. The table came from immunoSEQ multiplex PCR; TCRdb's copy has only in-frame clones and leaves some out. The sample has 200,000 to 250,000 clones, around 89% seen once. The source material was PBMCs or T cells enriched from blood (not recorded which). Receptors originate from a man younger than 45 who had recovered from COVID-19. The CDR3 runs from the conserved cysteine through the conserved F or W. A D gene is named only where the DNA matches it firmly. Only part of the rows carry a size: once, few, many, or a class if the clone is expanded.

d_call j_call clone_size v_call cdr3_aa cdr3_nt
- TRBJ2-2 - TRBV27 CASNQTGTFFGTGELFF TGTGCCAGCAACCAAACAGGGACATTTTTCGGTACCGGGGAGCTGTTTTTT
TRBD1 TRBJ1-2 - TRBV7-2 CASSLRQGALYGYTF TGTGCCAGCAGCCTGAGACAGGGGGCCTTATATGGCTACACCTTC
TRBD1 TRBJ2-1 - TRBV9 CASSATGGASGYNEQFF TGTGCCAGCAGCGCCACAGGGGGCGCTTCGGGCTACAATGAGCAGTTCTTC
- TRBJ2-7 - TRBV19 CASSIRGSSYEQYF TGTGCCAGTAGTATCCGAGGTTCCTCCTACGAGCAGTACTTC
- TRBJ1-4 once TRBV2 CASMWRDLNEKLFF TGTGCCAGCATGTGGAGGGATTTAAATGAAAAACTGTTTTTT
- TRBJ1-6 - TRBV5-1 CASSRQAGNNSPLHF TGCGCCAGCAGTCGGCAGGCCGGTAATAATTCACCCCTCCACTTT
- TRBJ1-1 many TRBV5-3 CARRAAGRGGTEAFF TGTGCCAGAAGAGCTGCCGGACGGGGGGGTACTGAAGCTTTCTTT
TRBD1 TRBJ1-6 - TRBV6-5 CASRQGLSSPLHF TGTGCCAGCCGACAGGGACTCTCCTCACCCCTCCACTTT
- TRBJ2-4 - TRBV6-5 CASKETMFFQYF TGTGCCAGCAAGGAGACGATGTTTTTTCAGTACTTC
TRBD2 TRBJ2-1 - TRBV5-1 CASSRGSSGSYNEQFF TGCGCCAGCAGCAGGGGATCTAGCGGCTCCTACAATGAGCAGTTCTTC
- TRBJ1-2 - TRBV5-5 CASSLGADYGYTF TGTGCCAGCAGCCTTGGGGCAGACTATGGCTACACCTTC
- TRBJ2-5 - TRBV28 CASRGDQGETQYF TGTGCCAGCAGAGGGGACCAGGGGGAGACCCAGTACTTC
- TRBJ1-1 - TRBV10-3 CASHFGRGTEAFF TGTGCCTCACATTTCGGGCGGGGTACTGAAGCTTTCTTT